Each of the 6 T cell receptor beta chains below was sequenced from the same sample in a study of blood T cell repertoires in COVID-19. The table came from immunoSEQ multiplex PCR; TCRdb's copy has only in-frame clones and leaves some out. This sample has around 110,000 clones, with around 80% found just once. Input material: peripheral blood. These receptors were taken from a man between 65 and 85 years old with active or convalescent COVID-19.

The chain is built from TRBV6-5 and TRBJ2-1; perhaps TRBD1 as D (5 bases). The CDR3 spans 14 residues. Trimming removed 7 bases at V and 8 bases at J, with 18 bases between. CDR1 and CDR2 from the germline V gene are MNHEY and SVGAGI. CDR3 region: CASTVRQGWDEQFF. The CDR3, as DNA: TGTGCCAGCACCGTCCGGCAGGGTTGGGATGAGCAGTTCTTC.

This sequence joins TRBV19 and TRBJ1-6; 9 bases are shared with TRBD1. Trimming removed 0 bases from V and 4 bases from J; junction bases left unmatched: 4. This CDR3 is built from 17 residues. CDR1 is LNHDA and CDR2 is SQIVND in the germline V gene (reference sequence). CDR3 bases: TGTGCCAGTAGTATAGAAGGACAGGGGATATATAATTCACCCCTCCACTTT. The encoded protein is CASSIEGQGIYNSPLHF.

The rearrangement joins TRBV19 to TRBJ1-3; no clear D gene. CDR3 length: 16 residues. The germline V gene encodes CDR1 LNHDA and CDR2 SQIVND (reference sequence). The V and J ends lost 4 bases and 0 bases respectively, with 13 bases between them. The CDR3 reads CASSTERVVSGNTIYF. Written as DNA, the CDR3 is TGTGCCAGTAGTACAGAGAGGGTAGTCTCTGGAAACACCATATATTTT.

Here the CDR3 reads CASSYYWNTEAFF. The CDR3, as DNA: TGTGCCAGCAGTTATTACTGGAACACTGAAGCTTTCTTT. This sequence joins TRBV6-5 and TRBJ1-1; D uncertain. The CDR3 extends over 13 amino acids. From germline, CDR1 is MNHEY and CDR2 SVGAGI. Trimming stripped 3 bases from V and 1 base from J, with 6 bases between.

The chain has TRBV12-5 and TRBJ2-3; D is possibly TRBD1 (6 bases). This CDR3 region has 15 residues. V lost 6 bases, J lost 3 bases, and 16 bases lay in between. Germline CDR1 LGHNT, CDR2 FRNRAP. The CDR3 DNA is TGTGCTAGTGGAGGGGGATTTAGGGGGACAGATACGCAGTATTTT. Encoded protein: CASGGGFRGTDTQYF.

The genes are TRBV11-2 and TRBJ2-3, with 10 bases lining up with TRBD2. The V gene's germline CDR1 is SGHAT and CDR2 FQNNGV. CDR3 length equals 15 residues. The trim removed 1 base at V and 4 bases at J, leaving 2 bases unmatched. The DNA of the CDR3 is TGTGCCAGCAGCTTAGGAGGACTAGCGGCAGATACGCAGTATTTT. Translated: CASSLGGLAADTQYF.